This T cell receptor (beta chain) emerged from a study of OX40 agonist ivuxolimab in advanced cancers. Across the study: A mean age of roughly 62 years, range about 23 to 90, was recorded, and approximately 79% were male. Study observations and caveats: Normalized T-cell clonal expansion was also low in some nonresponders. The mean number of expanded clones was higher in CD8+ T cells than in CD4+.

This table comes from immunoSEQ multiplex PCR, and its TCRdb copy is limited to in-frame clones, with some not included. In the table there are about 74,000 clones, 86% of which are singletons. A note on this clone: Its antigen is not known.

The V segment lost 4 bases and the J segment 3 bases; nucleotides outside the gene matches: 10. The V gene's germline CDR1 is MNHNS and CDR2 SASEGT. The CDR3 loop spans 16 amino acids. Specimen: CD4+ or CD8+ T cells sorted from blood, collected in a trial of the OX40 agonist ivuxolimab. J is TRBJ2-7 and V is TRBV6-1, with 9 bases matching TRBD1. The receptor was isolated from an adult with an advanced solid tumor such as melanoma, head and neck, liver or kidney cancer. The CDR3 DNA follows: TGTGCCAGCAGTGGGTGGCAAGGGACAGGGCTCTACGAGCAGTACTTC. Translated: CASSGWQGTGLYEQYF.